These 27 T cell receptor beta chains were all obtained from the same sample, sequenced in a study of CD4+ T cells in melanoma. Using immunoSEQ multiplex PCR, the repertoire was profiled, and TCRdb retains in-frame clones only, with some absent. This sample has about 9,100 clones, with around 71% found just once. The sequenced sample consisted of cells from a culture (not recorded whether cultured in vitro). The receptors were gathered from a human donor with melanoma.

The chain is built from TRBV4-2 and TRBJ2-1; 9 bases are shared with TRBD2. Trimming cost V 3 bases and J 8 bases; bases outside gene matches: 5. This CDR3 comprises 14 residues. Germline CDR1 LGHNA, CDR2 YNFKEQ. The CDR3 nucleotides are TGTGCCAGCAGCCATGGCGGGGGGGCCTATGAGCAGTTCTTC. Translation: CASSHGGGAYEQFF.

This sequence joins TRBV2 and TRBJ2-1; D might be TRBD2 (5 bases). Germline V gene data show CDR1 as SNHLY and CDR2 as FYNNEI. The CDR3 runs to 13 residues. V lost 7 bases to trimming and J lost 9 bases, with 16 bases between them. This chain's CDR3 is CASNPTGMAEQFF. In DNA, the CDR3 is TGTGCCAGCAACCCGACGGGAATGGCTGAGCAGTTCTTC.

The rearrangement uses TRBV6-6 and TRBJ2-5; D remains unclear. Germline assignment: CDR1 MNHNY and CDR2 SVGAGI (reference sequence). This CDR3 is 13 amino acids long. V lost 2 bases and J 3 bases, leaving 7 bases between the germline ends. The CDR3 loop reads CASSYDTEETQYF. CDR3 nucleotides: TGTGCCAGCAGTTACGATACAGAAGAGACCCAGTACTTC.

The CDR3 loop reads CATSRLGGRAANTIYF. CDR3 nucleotides: TGTGCCACCAGCAGGCTGGGGGGCAGGGCGGCAAACACCATATATTTT. V gene TRBV15 combines with J gene TRBJ1-3; possible D gene TRBD1, 6 bases. V lost 3 bases, J lost 6 bases, and 18 bases lay in between. Germline V lookup: CDR1 LNHNV, CDR2 YYDKDF (reference sequence). The CDR3 loop spans 16 amino acids. Based on the CDR3 plus reference TRBV15 and TRBJ1-3, the full variable domain is DAMVIQNPRYQVTQFGKPVTLSCSQTLNHNVMYWYQQKSSQAPKLLFHYYDKDFNNEADTPDNFQSRRPNTSFCFLDIRSPGLGDTAMYLCATSRLGGRAANTIYFGEGSWLTVV.

This clone showed up just a few times. V and J are TRBV5-1 and TRBJ2-7; D call uncertain. The CDR3 runs 12 residues. From germline, CDR1 is SGHRS and CDR2 YFSETQ. Trimming took off 2 bases at V and 5 bases at J, with 8 bases between the two ends. CDR3 bases: TGCGCCAGCAGCTTCGGCGGACACGAGCAGTACTTC. Its translation: CASSFGGHEQYF.

The gene calls are TRBV18 and TRBJ1-1; TRBD1 agrees at 11 bases. V was pared by 5 bases and J by 4 bases, with 3 bases of the junction left unmatched. The CDR3 length is 14 residues. Germline values: CDR1 KGHSH, CDR2 LQKENI. The DNA of the CDR3 is TGTGCCAGCTCAGGACAGGGGGCTGGCACTGAAGCTTTCTTT. It specifies CASSGQGAGTEAFF.

The rearrangement uses TRBV10-3 and TRBJ1-1; no reliable D call. Germline V CDR1 and CDR2: ENHRY, SYGVKD. CDR3 size: 13 residues. V was cut by 7 bases and J by 1 base, with 10 bases left in between. The CDR3 nucleotides are TGTGCCATCAATAGGCGGGAGAACACTGAAGCTTTCTTT. Translating gives CAINRRENTEAFF.

V gene TRBV5-1 combines with J gene TRBJ1-6; D gene uncertain. V lost 4 bases to trimming and J lost 0 bases, with 14 bases between them. The germline CDR1 and CDR2 sequences are SGHRS and YFSETQ. The CDR3 extends over 17 amino acids. CDR3 nucleotides: TGCGCCAGCAGCCTATATGGAGTCAGCTCCTATAATTCACCCCTCCACTTT. It yields the protein CASSLYGVSSYNSPLHF.

This chain joins TRBV5-1 and TRBJ1-2, with D perhaps TRBD1 (5 bases). Per the germline V gene, CDR1 is SGHRS and CDR2 is YFSETQ. V was shortened by 0 bases and J by 4 bases, with 22 bases between the two germline ends. This CDR3 contains 18 residues. CDR3 coding DNA: TGCGCCAGCAGCTTGGCGGGGGGGTACCATCGATACTCCTATGGCTACACCTTC. The encoded protein is CASSLAGGYHRYSYGYTF.

The rearrangement joins TRBV5-1 to TRBJ1-1, with D possibly TRBD1 on 5 matching bases. The V end was cut by 3 bases, the J end by 7 bases, with 13 bases between. The germline V gene has CDR1 SGHRS and CDR2 YFSETQ. This CDR3 is 13 amino acids long. This CDR3 reads CASSYQSGGEAFF. CDR3 coding DNA: TGCGCCAGCAGCTATCAAAGCGGGGGTGAAGCTTTCTTT. Full variable domain (outside the CDR3, taken from reference TRBV5-1 and TRBJ1-1): KAGVTQTPRYLIKTRGQQVTLSCSPISGHRSVSWYQQTPGQGLQFLFEYFSETQRNKGNFPGRFSGRQFSNSRSEMNVSTLELGDSALYLCASSYQSGGEAFFGQGTRLTVV.

This chain uses TRBV5-6 with TRBJ1-3; D unresolved. V gave up 2 bases and J gave up 4 bases, with 13 bases separating them. The CDR3 loop spans 15 amino acids. The V gene's germline CDR1 is SGHDT and CDR2 YYEEEE. CDR3 sequence: CASSFLQFDGNTIYF. The DNA of the CDR3 is TGTGCCAGCAGCTTTTTACAGTTTGACGGAAACACCATATATTTT.

The genes are TRBV5-1 and TRBJ2-7; the match to TRBD1 covers 7 bases. Germline V CDR1 and CDR2: SGHRS, YFSETQ. The CDR3 is 16 residues long. The trim removed 0 bases at V and 3 bases at J, leaving 9 bases unmatched. For the CDR3, the DNA is TGCGCCAGCAGCTTGGCCGGGACAGACCCCCGCTACGAGCAGTACTTC. Amino acid sequence: CASSLAGTDPRYEQYF.

V gene TRBV5-1 combines with J gene TRBJ1-4; D not certain. This CDR3 is built from 14 residues. CDR1 and CDR2 (germline): SGHRS, YFSETQ. V was trimmed by 0 bases and J by 5 bases, leaving 8 bases between them. CDR3 sequence: CASSLVSGNEKLFF. In DNA form, the CDR3 reads TGCGCCAGCAGCTTGGTTTCGGGGAATGAAAAACTGTTTTTT.

This chain joins TRBV6-5 and TRBJ2-7; no clear D. Germline CDR1 is MNHEY and CDR2 is SVGAGI. This CDR3 contains 14 residues. Trimming cost V 6 bases and J 0 bases, with 12 bases left between them. The CDR3 protein is CASSRSTFSYEQYF. For the CDR3, the DNA is TGTGCCAGCAGCCGATCGACCTTCTCCTACGAGCAGTACTTC.

The CDR3 region has the DNA TGTGCCAGTAGTCGAGGGAAAAGGAGGGACTCTGAAAAACTGTTTTTT. The encoded protein is CASSRGKRRDSEKLFF. This chain connects TRBV19 to TRBJ1-4; TRBD1 is a possible D gene (5 bases). This CDR3 region has 16 residues. V was clipped by 5 bases and J by 7 bases, with 20 bases between them. CDR1 and CDR2 (germline): LNHDA, SQIVND (reference sequence).

This clone was observed a few times. The CDR3 sequence is CASSRLGFDYTIYF. DNA of the CDR3: TGTGCCAGTAGCAGGTTGGGCTTTGATTACACCATATATTTT. The chain is built from TRBV19 and TRBJ1-3; D ambiguous. Trimming pared 6 bases from V and 8 bases from J, leaving 17 bases between. Germline loops: CDR1 LNHDA, CDR2 SQIVND (reference sequence). The CDR3 spans 14 residues.

The chain links TRBV4-1 to TRBJ2-1; D gene ambiguous. The CDR3 covers 12 residues. V lost 3 bases and J lost 10, with 10 bases in between. Germline V gene lookup returns CDR1 MGHRA and CDR2 YSYEKL. DNA of the CDR3: TGCGCCAGCAGCCAGGGATTCTTAGAGCAGTTCTTC. It translates to CASSQGFLEQFF.

The chain is built from TRBV6-6 and TRBJ2-3; no firm D call. Germline CDR1 MNHNY, CDR2 SVGAGI (reference sequence). The CDR3 covers 15 residues. The V gene lost 6 bases and the J gene lost 4 bases, with 17 bases spanning the gap. CDR3 in amino acids: CASRTVPYPPDTQYF. The CDR3 DNA reads TGTGCCAGCAGGACCGTCCCGTACCCCCCAGATACGCAGTATTTT.

The chain couples TRBV7-9 to TRBJ2-1; D is unclear. The ends were cut back, 4 bases at V and 10 bases at J, with 11 bases in the middle. Per germline, CDR1 SEHNR and CDR2 FQNEAQ (reference sequence). This CDR3 region has 12 residues. In nucleotides, the CDR3 is TGTGCCAGCAGCTCCCCTCGGTTCGAGCAGTTCTTC. Residues: CASSSPRFEQFF.

J is TRBJ1-5 and V is TRBV6-1, with a weak D call TRBD1 (6 bases). V lost 5 bases to trimming and J lost 7 bases, with 12 bases between them. The CDR3 is 13 amino acids. CDR1 is MNHNS and CDR2 is SASEGT in the germline V gene. Here the CDR3 reads CASSHRDGQPQHF. CDR3 nucleotides: TGTGCCAGCAGTCACAGGGATGGCCAGCCCCAGCATTTT.

The chain joins TRBV27 to TRBJ1-2; D is unclear. The germline V gene encodes CDR1 MNHEY and CDR2 SMNVEV (reference sequence). Trimming removed 6 bases from V and 0 bases from J, with 11 bases in between. CDR3 length equals 14 residues. This CDR3 reads CASRRRHPNYGYTF. The CDR3 bases are TGTGCCAGCAGACGCCGACATCCTAACTATGGCTACACCTTC.

DNA for the CDR3: TGCGCCAGCAGCCCGGGGGGGAAGACTGAAGCTTTCTTT. Amino acid sequence: CASSPGGKTEAFF. The chain carries TRBV5-1 and TRBJ1-1; perhaps TRBD1 as D (5 bases). The V end lost 4 bases, the J end lost 5 bases, and 12 bases lay between the germline ends. This CDR3 is 13 amino acids long. The V gene's germline CDR1 is SGHRS and CDR2 YFSETQ.

The chain carries TRBV9 and TRBJ2-3; the D gene could be TRBD1 or TRBD2 (5 bases each). CDR3 length: 15 amino acids. The V and J ends lost 3 bases and 7 bases respectively, with 18 bases between them. In germline, CDR1 is SGDLS, CDR2 YYNGEE. CDR3 amino acids: CASSGGSPGHNTQYF. CDR3 sequence (DNA): TGTGCCAGCAGCGGGGGGTCCCCGGGGCACAATACGCAGTATTTT.

This sequence joins TRBV7-2 and TRBJ2-5, with 10 nucleotides matching TRBD1. CDR3 size: 14 residues. Germline trimming cut 4 bases from V and 11 bases from J; bases unmatched to any gene: 10. Per the germline V gene, CDR1 is SGHTA and CDR2 is FQGNSA. Here the CDR3 reads CASSSRQGAKEQYF. The CDR3 DNA sequence: TGTGCCAGCAGCTCCAGACAGGGGGCCAAAGAGCAGTACTTC.

The chain joins TRBV25-1 to TRBJ2-7; D may match TRBD1 or TRBD2 (5 bases each). The CDR3 contains 15 residues. V dropped 6 bases and J dropped 0 bases, with 15 bases sitting between them. Germline V gives CDR1 MGHDK, CDR2 SYGVNS. The CDR3 loop reads CASSAGRGPSYEQYF. CDR3 in DNA: TGTGCCAGCAGCGCCGGACGGGGCCCCTCCTACGAGCAGTACTTC.

The V gene is TRBV7-7, the J gene TRBJ1-6; unclear D gene. Germline lookup yields CDR1 SSHAT and CDR2 FNYEAQ (reference sequence). The V gene lost 3 bases and the J gene lost 7 bases, with 7 bases spanning the gap. The CDR3 runs 13 residues. CDR3 sequence reads: CASSFDGNSPLHF. CDR3 DNA: TGTGCCAGCAGCTTCGACGGCAATTCACCCCTCCACTTT.

V and J are TRBV30 and TRBJ2-7; TRBD1 is a possible D gene (6 bases). The germline gives CDR1 GTSNPN, CDR2 SVGIG (reference sequence). The V and J ends lost 0 bases and 4 bases respectively, with 7 bases between them. There are 12 residues in the CDR3. The CDR3 coding sequence is TGTGCCTGGAGTGTCGACAGGTACGAGCAGTACTTC. This translates into CAWSVDRYEQYF.